This T cell receptor beta chain was recorded in a study of blood T cell repertoires in COVID-19. Study background: Material from acute and convalescent COVID-19 was sourced from the United States, Italy and Spain. Sources were T cells, B-cell-depleted T cells, or PBMCs; the material itself was cDNA or gDNA.

The CDR3 loop spans 14 amino acids. Per germline, CDR1 MNHNS and CDR2 SASEGT. The V end lost 3 bases, the J end lost 3 bases, and 8 bases lay between the germline ends. Source study methods: The assay estimated nucleated cells by amplifying reference gene primers. Generated by immunoSEQ multiplex PCR, the TCRdb table keeps only in-frame clones and is missing some. For V, J and clone size, that table is used; D and trimming come from the DNA. The repertoire holds approximately 200,000 clones, about 80% seen once, with roughly 7.6% in the top ten. The source of this sequence is a woman of 80 years or more with COVID-19, enrolled during active disease. The chain employs TRBV6-1 and TRBJ1-4, with D perhaps TRBD1 (5 bases). Sequenced: peripheral blood. Written as DNA, the CDR3 is TGTGCCAGCAGTGAGGGGGGATCTAATGAAAAACTGTTTTTT. Translating it yields CASSEGGSNEKLFF.